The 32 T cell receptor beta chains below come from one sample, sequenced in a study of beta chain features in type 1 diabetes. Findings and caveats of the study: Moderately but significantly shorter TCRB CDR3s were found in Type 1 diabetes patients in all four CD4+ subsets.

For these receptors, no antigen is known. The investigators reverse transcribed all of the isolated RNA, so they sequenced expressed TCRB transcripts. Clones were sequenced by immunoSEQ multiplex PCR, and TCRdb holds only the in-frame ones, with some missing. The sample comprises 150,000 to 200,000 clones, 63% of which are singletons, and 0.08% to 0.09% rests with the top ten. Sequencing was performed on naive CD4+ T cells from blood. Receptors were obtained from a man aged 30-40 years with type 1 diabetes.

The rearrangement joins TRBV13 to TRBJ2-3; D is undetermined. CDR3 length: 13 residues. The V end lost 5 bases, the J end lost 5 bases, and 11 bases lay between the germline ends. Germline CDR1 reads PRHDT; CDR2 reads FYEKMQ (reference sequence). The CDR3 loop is CASSPKPGDTQYF. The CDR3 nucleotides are TGTGCCAGCAGCCCGAAACCTGGAGATACGCAGTATTTT.

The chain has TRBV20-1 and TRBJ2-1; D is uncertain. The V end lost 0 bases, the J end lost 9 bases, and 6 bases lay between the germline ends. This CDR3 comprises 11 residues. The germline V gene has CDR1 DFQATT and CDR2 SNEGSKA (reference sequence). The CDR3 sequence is CSARDGLEQFF. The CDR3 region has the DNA TGCAGTGCTAGAGATGGGCTTGAGCAGTTCTTC.

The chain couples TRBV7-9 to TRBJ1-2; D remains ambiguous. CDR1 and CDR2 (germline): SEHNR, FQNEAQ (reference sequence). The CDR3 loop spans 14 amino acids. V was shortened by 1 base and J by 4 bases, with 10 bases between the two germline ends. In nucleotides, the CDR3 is TGTGCCAGCAGCTTAGTCGTGTCGGGCTATGGCTACACCTTC. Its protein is CASSLVVSGYGYTF.

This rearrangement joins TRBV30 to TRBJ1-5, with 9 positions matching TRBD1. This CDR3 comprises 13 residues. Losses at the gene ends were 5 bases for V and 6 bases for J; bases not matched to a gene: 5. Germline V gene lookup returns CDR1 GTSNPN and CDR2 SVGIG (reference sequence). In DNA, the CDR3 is TGTGCCTGGGGACAGGGGAACGGTCAGCCCCAGCATTTT. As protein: CAWGQGNGQPQHF.

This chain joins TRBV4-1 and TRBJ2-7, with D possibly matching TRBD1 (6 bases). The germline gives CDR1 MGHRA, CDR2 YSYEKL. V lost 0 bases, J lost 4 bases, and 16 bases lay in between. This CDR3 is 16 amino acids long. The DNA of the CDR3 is TGCGCCAGCAGCCAAGATAGGGCAGGGGCGTCGTACGAGCAGTACTTC. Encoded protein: CASSQDRAGASYEQYF.

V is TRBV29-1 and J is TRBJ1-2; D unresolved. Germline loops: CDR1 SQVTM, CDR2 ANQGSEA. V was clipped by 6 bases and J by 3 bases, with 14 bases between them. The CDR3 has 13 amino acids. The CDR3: CSVRGPTDYGYTF. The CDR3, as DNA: TGCAGCGTACGGGGTCCTACGGACTATGGCTACACCTTC. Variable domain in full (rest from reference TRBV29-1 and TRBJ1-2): SAVISQKPSRDICQRGTSLTIQCQVDSQVTMMFWYRQQPGQSLTLIATANQGSEATYESGFVIDKFPISRPNLTFSTLTVSNMSPEDSSIYLCSVRGPTDYGYTFGSGTRLTVV.

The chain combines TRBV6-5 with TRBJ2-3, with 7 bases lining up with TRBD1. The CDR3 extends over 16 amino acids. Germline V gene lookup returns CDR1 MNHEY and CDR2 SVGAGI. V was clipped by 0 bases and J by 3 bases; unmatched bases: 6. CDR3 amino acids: CASSYSSAGGTDTQYF. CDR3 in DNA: TGTGCCAGCAGTTACTCCTCCGCAGGGGGAACAGATACGCAGTATTTT.

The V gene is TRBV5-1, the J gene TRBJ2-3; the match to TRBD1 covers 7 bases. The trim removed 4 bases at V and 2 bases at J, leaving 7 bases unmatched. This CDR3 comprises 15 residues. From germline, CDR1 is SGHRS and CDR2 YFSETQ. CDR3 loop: CASSPGQEFTDTQYF. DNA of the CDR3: TGCGCCAGCAGCCCCGGACAGGAATTCACAGATACGCAGTATTTT.

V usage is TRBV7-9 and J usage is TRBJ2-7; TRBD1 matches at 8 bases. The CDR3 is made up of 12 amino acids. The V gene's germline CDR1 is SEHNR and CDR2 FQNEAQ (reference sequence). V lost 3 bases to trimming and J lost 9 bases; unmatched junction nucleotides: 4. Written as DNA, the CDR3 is TGTGCCAGCAGCTTCACCGACAGGGGGCAGTACTTC. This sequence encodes CASSFTDRGQYF.

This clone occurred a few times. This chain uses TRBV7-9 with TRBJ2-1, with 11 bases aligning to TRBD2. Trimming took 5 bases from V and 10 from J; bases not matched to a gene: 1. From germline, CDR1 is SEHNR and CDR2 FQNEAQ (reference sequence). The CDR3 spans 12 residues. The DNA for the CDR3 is TGTGCCAGCAGCCCTAGCGGGGGGGAGCAGTTCTTC. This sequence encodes CASSPSGGEQFF. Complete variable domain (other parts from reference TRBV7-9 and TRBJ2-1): DTGVSQNPRHKITKRGQNVTFRCDPISEHNRLYWYRQTLGQGPEFLTYFQNEAQLEKSRLLSDRFSAERPKGSFSTLEIQRTEQGDSAMYLCASSPSGGEQFFGPGTRLTVL.

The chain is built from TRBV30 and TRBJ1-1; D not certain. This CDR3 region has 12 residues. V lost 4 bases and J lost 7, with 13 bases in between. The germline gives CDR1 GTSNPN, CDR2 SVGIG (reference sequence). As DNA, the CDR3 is TGTGCCTGGACCCAAATGGCGCGTGAAGCTTTCTTT. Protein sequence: CAWTQMAREAFF.

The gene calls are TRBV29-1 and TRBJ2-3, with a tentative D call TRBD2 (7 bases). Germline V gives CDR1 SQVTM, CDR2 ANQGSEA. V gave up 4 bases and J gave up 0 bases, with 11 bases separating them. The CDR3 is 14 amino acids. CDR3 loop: CSVAAGASTDTQYF. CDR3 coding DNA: TGCAGCGTTGCGGCGGGGGCTAGCACAGATACGCAGTATTTT.

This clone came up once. For the CDR3, the DNA is TGTGCCAGCAGCTTAGAGGCGGGGGCGACTGAAGCTTTCTTT. This translates into CASSLEAGATEAFF. V gene TRBV13 combines with J gene TRBJ1-1; D may be TRBD1 (6 bases). The CDR3 spans 14 residues. Trimming removed 1 base at V and 5 bases at J, with 11 bases between. Per germline, CDR1 PRHDT and CDR2 FYEKMQ (reference sequence).

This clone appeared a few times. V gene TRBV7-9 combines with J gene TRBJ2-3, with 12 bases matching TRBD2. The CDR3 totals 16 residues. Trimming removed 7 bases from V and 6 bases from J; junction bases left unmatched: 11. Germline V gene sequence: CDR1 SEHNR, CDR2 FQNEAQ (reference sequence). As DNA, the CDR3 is TGTGCCAGCACCCCATCTAGCGGGGGGGCCGGCGATACGCAGTATTTT. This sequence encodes CASTPSSGGAGDTQYF.

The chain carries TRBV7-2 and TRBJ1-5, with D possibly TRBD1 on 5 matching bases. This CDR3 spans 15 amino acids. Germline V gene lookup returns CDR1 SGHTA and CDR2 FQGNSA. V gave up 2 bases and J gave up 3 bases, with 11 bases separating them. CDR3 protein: CASSLLQGSNQPQHF. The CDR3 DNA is TGTGCCAGCAGCTTACTCCAGGGATCCAATCAGCCCCAGCATTTT.

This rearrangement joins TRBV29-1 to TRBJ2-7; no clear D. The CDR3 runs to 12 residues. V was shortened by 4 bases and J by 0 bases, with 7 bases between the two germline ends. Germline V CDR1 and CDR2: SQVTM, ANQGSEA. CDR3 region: CSVVSVSYEQYF. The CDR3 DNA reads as TGCAGCGTTGTTTCCGTCTCCTACGAGCAGTACTTC.

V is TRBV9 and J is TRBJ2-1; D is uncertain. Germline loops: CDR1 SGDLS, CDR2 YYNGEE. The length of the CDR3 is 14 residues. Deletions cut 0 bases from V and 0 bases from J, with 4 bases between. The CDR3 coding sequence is TGTGCCAGCAGCGTAGTCGGCTCCTACAATGAGCAGTTCTTC. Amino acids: CASSVVGSYNEQFF. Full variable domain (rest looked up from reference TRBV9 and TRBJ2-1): DSGVTQTPKHLITATGQRVTLRCSPRSGDLSVYWYQQSLDQGLQFLIQYYNGEERAKGNILERFSAQQFPDLHSELNLSSLELGDSALYFCASSVVGSYNEQFFGPGTRLTVL.

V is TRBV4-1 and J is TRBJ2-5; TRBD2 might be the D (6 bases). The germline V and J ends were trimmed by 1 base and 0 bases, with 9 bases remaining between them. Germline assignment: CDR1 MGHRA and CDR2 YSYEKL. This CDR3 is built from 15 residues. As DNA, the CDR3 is TGCGCCAGCAGCCAAGTGGGGACTCACCAAGAGACCCAGTACTTC. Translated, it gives CASSQVGTHQETQYF.

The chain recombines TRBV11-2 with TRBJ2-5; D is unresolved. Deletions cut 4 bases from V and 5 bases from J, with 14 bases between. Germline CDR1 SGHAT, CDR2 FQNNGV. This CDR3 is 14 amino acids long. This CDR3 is CASSSQPRTETQYF. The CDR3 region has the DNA TGTGCCAGCAGCTCTCAGCCCCGAACGGAGACCCAGTACTTC. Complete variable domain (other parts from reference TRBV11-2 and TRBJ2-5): EAGVAQSPRYKIIEKRQSVAFWCNPISGHATLYWYQQILGQGPKLLIQFQNNGVVDDSQLPKDRFSAERLKGVDSTLKIQPAKLEDSAVYLCASSSQPRTETQYFGPGTRLLVL.

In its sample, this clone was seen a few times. CDR3 bases: TGCAGCGTTGAAAGGGACAGCTATCTAACTTTCTTT. This encodes CSVERDSYLTFF. This chain uses TRBV29-1 with TRBJ1-1, with TRBD1 identical over 7 bases. V shed 2 bases and J 12 bases; nucleotides not matched to a gene: 9. The CDR3 runs to 12 residues. Germline CDR1 and CDR2: SQVTM and ANQGSEA.

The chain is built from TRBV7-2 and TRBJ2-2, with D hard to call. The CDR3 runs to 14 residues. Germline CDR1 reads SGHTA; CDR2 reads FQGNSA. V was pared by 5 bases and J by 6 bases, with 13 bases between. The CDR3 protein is CASSVGFLAGELFF. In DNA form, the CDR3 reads TGTGCCAGCAGCGTAGGATTCCTCGCCGGGGAGCTGTTTTTT.

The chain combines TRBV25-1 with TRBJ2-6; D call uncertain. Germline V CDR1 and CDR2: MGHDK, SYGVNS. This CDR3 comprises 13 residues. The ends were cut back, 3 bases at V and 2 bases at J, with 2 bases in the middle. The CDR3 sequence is CASSEAGANVLTF. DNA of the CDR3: TGTGCCAGCAGTGAGGCTGGGGCCAACGTCCTGACTTTC. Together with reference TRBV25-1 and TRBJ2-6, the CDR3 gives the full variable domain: EADIYQTPRYLVIGTGKKITLECSQTMGHDKMYWYQQDPGMELHLIHYSYGVNSTEKGDLSSESTVSRIRTEHFPLTLESARPSHTSQYLCASSEAGANVLTFGAGSRLTVL.

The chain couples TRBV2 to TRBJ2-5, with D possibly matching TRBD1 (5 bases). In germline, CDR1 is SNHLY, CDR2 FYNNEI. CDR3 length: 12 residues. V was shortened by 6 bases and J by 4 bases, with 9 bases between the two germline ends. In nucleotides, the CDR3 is TGTGCCAGCAGAGACAGTCGAGAGACCCAGTACTTC. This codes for CASRDSRETQYF.

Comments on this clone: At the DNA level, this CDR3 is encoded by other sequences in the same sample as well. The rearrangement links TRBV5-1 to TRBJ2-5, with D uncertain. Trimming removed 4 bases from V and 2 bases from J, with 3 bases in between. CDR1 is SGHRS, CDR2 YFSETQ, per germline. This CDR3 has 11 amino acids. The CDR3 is CASSQQETQYF. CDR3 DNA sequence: TGCGCCAGCAGCCAACAAGAGACCCAGTACTTC.

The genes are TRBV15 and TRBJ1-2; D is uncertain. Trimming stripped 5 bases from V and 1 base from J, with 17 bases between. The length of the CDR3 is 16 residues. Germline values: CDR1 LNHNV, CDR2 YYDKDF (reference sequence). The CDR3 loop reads CATSPPRATYNYGYTF. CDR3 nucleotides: TGTGCCACCAGCCCCCCCCGTGCCACGTATAACTATGGCTACACCTTC.

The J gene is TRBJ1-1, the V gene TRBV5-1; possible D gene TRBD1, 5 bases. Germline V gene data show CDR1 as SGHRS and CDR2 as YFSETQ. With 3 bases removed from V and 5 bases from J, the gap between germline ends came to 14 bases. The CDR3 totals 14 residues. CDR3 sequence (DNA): TGCGCCAGCAGCTCGGGGACCCAATGGACTGAAGCTTTCTTT. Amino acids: CASSSGTQWTEAFF.

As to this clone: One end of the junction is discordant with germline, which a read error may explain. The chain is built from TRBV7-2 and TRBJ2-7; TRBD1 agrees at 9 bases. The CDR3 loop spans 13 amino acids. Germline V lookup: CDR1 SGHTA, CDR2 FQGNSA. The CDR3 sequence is CASSPPGQGFEHF. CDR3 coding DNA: TGTGCCAGCAGCCCCCCGGGACAGGGTTTTGAGCACTTC.

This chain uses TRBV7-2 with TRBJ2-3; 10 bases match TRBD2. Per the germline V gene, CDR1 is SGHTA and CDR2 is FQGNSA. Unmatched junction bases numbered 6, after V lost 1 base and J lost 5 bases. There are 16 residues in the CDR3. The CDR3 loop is CASSLGLAGAIDTQYF. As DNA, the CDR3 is TGTGCCAGCAGCTTAGGGCTAGCGGGGGCGATAGATACGCAGTATTTT.

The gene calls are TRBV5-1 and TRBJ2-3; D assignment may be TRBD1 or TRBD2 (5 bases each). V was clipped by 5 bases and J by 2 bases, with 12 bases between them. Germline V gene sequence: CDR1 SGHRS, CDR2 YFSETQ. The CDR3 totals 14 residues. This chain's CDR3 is CASRPGTTTDTQYF. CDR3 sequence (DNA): TGCGCCAGCAGGCCCGGGACCACCACAGATACGCAGTATTTT.

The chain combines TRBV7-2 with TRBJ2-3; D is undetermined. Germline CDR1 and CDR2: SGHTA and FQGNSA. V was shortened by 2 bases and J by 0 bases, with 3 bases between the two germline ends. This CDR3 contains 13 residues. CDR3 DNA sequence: TGTGCCAGCAGCTTACAGAGCACAGATACGCAGTATTTT. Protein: CASSLQSTDTQYF.

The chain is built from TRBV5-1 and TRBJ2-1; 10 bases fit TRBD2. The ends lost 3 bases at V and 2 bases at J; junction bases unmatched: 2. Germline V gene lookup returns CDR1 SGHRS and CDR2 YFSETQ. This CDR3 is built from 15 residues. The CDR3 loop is CASSSGTSAYNEQFF. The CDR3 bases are TGCGCCAGCAGCTCCGGGACTAGCGCCTACAATGAGCAGTTCTTC. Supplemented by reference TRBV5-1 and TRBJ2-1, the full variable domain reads KAGVTQTPRYLIKTRGQQVTLSCSPISGHRSVSWYQQTPGQGLQFLFEYFSETQRNKGNFPGRFSGRQFSNSRSEMNVSTLELGDSALYLCASSSGTSAYNEQFFGPGTRLTVL.

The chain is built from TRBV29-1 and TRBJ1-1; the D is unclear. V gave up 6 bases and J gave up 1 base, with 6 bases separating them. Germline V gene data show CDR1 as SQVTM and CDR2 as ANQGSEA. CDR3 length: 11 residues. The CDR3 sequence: CSVIENTEAFF. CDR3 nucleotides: TGCAGCGTAATAGAGAACACTGAAGCTTTCTTT.